The 29 T cell receptor beta chains below all came from one sample that was sequenced in a study of cytomegalovirus exposure and HLA in healthy donors. PCR involved 60 Vbeta and 13 Jbeta primers. The method was immunoSEQ multiplex PCR; TCRdb's version includes in-frame clones alone and lacks a portion of them. The sample shows 150,000 to 200,000 clones, 80% of them seen only once. Sequencing was performed on PBMCs. These receptors all stem from a young man in good health and CMV-seropositive.

The V call is TRBV30, the J call TRBJ2-5; 9 bases line up with TRBD2. The CDR3 covers 15 residues. Looked up from germline, CDR1 is GTSNPN and CDR2 is SVGIG (reference sequence). V lost 4 bases, J lost 5 bases, and 11 bases stayed unmatched. The CDR3 loop reads CAWTSGVTILETQYF. The CDR3 nucleotides read TGTGCCTGGACTAGCGGGGTCACTATCTTGGAGACCCAGTACTTC. Combining the CDR3 with reference TRBV30 and TRBJ2-5 gives the whole variable domain SQTIHQWPATLVQPVGSPLSLECTVEGTSNPNLYWYRQAAGRGLQLLFYSVGIGQISSEVPQNLSASRPQDRQFILSSKKLLLSDSGFYLCAWTSGVTILETQYFGPGTRLLVL.

This clone was found a few times. This sequence joins TRBV5-8 and TRBJ2-7; the match to TRBD1 covers 7 bases. Germline V gene lookup returns CDR1 SGHTS and CDR2 YDEGEE. The CDR3 runs to 14 residues. Trimming took 0 bases from V and 5 from J; bases not matched to a gene: 5. CDR3 DNA: TGTGCCAGCAGCTTGGCGAGGGGGCTCCACGAGCAGTACTTC. The encoded protein is CASSLARGLHEQYF.

A single count supports this clone. The chain employs TRBV27 and TRBJ1-1; 9 bases are a match to TRBD1. Per the germline V gene, CDR1 is MNHEY and CDR2 is SMNVEV (reference sequence). There are 14 residues in the CDR3. Unmatched junction bases numbered 8, after V lost 5 bases and J lost 7 bases. In nucleotides, the CDR3 is TGTGCCAGCAGTCCGATTCCGACAGGGGGTGAAGCTTTCTTT. This gives the protein CASSPIPTGGEAFF.

This clone was picked up one time. This chain links TRBV6-4 with TRBJ2-3, with 8 bases aligning to TRBD2. There are 15 residues in the CDR3. The V gene end was trimmed by 3 bases and the J gene end by 2 bases; junction bases not matched to a gene: 4. Germline values: CDR1 MRHNA, CDR2 SNTAGT. For the CDR3, the DNA is TGTGCCAGCAGTGAAGTAGCGGGGACCACAGATACGCAGTATTTT. This sequence encodes CASSEVAGTTDTQYF.

V is TRBV5-6 and J is TRBJ1-2; D call uncertain. Germline loops: CDR1 SGHDT, CDR2 YYEEEE. V shed 6 bases and J shed 2 bases, with 14 bases lying between them. The CDR3 totals 14 residues. This CDR3 reads CASIPRERNYGYTF. The CDR3 DNA reads as TGTGCCAGCATCCCTAGGGAGAGGAACTATGGCTACACCTTC.

In the case of this clone: At one end the junction does not follow the germline gene, possibly because of a read error. The rearrangement joins TRBV2 to TRBJ1-4, with D hard to call. The CDR3 has 13 residues. Germline values: CDR1 SNHLY, CDR2 FYNNEI. CDR3 region: CASIEFSNEKLFF. CDR3 bases: TGTGCCAGCATTGAATTCTCTAATGAAAAACTGTTTTTT.

The chain links TRBV5-6 to TRBJ2-3; tentatively, D is TRBD2 (6 bases). The V gene's germline CDR1 is SGHDT and CDR2 YYEEEE. The CDR3 extends over 14 amino acids. Trimming cost V 3 bases and J 6 bases, with 14 bases left between them. In DNA, the CDR3 is TGTGCCAGCAGCTCTCGACTAGATGGGGATACGCAGTATTTT. It specifies CASSSRLDGDTQYF.

The rearrangement uses TRBV7-2 and TRBJ2-5; 7 nucleotides agree with TRBD2. Germline V lookup: CDR1 SGHTA, CDR2 FQGNSA. This CDR3 has 13 residues. The V and J ends lost 3 bases and 2 bases, in that order; junction bases with no gene match: 0. The CDR3 protein is CASSFGGQETQYF. Written as DNA, the CDR3 is TGTGCCAGCAGCTTCGGGGGGCAAGAGACCCAGTACTTC.

This rearrangement joins TRBV11-2 to TRBJ2-1, with 8 bases identical to TRBD1. V lost 5 bases, J lost 6 bases, and 6 bases stayed unmatched. The CDR3 totals 14 residues. Looked up from germline, CDR1 is SGHAT and CDR2 is FQNNGV. The CDR3 spells CASSRYDRGNEQFF. The CDR3 DNA is TGTGCCAGCAGCCGCTACGACAGGGGCAATGAGCAGTTCTTC.

CDR3 loop: CASAGSSTGAYGYTF. In DNA form, the CDR3 reads TGCGCCAGCGCAGGATCCTCTACAGGAGCATATGGCTACACCTTC. This chain uses TRBV5-1 with TRBJ1-2; the D gene is possibly TRBD1 (5 bases). This CDR3 is 15 amino acids long. Trimming pared 7 bases from V and 5 bases from J, leaving 21 bases between. CDR1 is SGHRS, CDR2 YFSETQ, per germline. Full variable domain (remainder filled in from reference TRBV5-1 and TRBJ1-2): KAGVTQTPRYLIKTRGQQVTLSCSPISGHRSVSWYQQTPGQGLQFLFEYFSETQRNKGNFPGRFSGRQFSNSRSEMNVSTLELGDSALYLCASAGSSTGAYGYTFGSGTRLTVV.

The chain recombines TRBV7-8 with TRBJ1-1; no clear D. CDR1 is SGHVS, CDR2 FQNEAQ, per germline. The CDR3 consists of 13 residues. The V and J ends lost 5 bases and 4 bases respectively, with 11 bases between them. The CDR3 DNA reads TGTGCCAGCAGCCCCGCTCGGGTCACTGAAGCTTTCTTT. It specifies CASSPARVTEAFF.

For the CDR3, the DNA is TGTGCCAGCAGACTTGGACAGACTAACTATGGCTACACCTTC. Its protein is CASRLGQTNYGYTF. The chain is built from TRBV27 and TRBJ1-2; TRBD1 might be the D (6 bases). V dropped 6 bases and J dropped 0 bases, with 11 bases sitting between them. Germline assignment: CDR1 MNHEY and CDR2 SMNVEV (reference sequence). This CDR3 spans 14 amino acids.

The rearrangement joins TRBV11-2 to TRBJ2-3; no clear D gene. CDR1 and CDR2 (germline): SGHAT, FQNNGV. This CDR3 spans 13 amino acids. The V gene lost 4 bases and the J gene lost 2 bases, with 7 bases spanning the gap. The CDR3 coding sequence is TGTGCCAGCAGCTCCCCTTCCACAGATACGCAGTATTTT. Its protein is CASSSPSTDTQYF.

The rearrangement joins TRBV10-3 to TRBJ2-7; D perhaps matches TRBD2 (5 bases). V was cut by 0 bases and J by 0 bases, with 12 bases left in between. The CDR3 extends over 16 amino acids. Germline V gene sequence: CDR1 ENHRY, CDR2 SYGVKD. As DNA, the CDR3 is TGTGCCATCAGTGAGTCTGGAGGTCGGAGCTCCTACGAGCAGTACTTC. Translated, it gives CAISESGGRSSYEQYF.

This clone was observed a single time. V gene TRBV5-1 combines with J gene TRBJ2-1, with a weak D call TRBD1 (5 bases). CDR1 is SGHRS and CDR2 is YFSETQ in the germline V gene. The CDR3 loop spans 15 amino acids. The V and J ends lost 0 bases and 4 bases respectively, with 11 bases between them. In DNA form, the CDR3 reads TGCGCCAGCAGCTTGGGCAGGGTAGGTTACAATGAGCAGTTCTTC. The encoded protein is CASSLGRVGYNEQFF.

The rearrangement uses TRBV4-1 and TRBJ2-7; the match to TRBD1 covers 8 bases. Trimming cost V 0 bases and J 3 bases; bases outside gene matches: 4. The CDR3 sequence is 15 residues long. Germline V gives CDR1 MGHRA, CDR2 YSYEKL. The CDR3 reads CASSQEQGVGYEQYF. CDR3 DNA: TGCGCCAGCAGCCAAGAACAGGGGGTTGGCTACGAGCAGTACTTC.

V usage is TRBV9 and J usage is TRBJ2-1; D is perhaps TRBD2 (7 bases). Trimming removed 3 bases from V and 2 bases from J, with 12 bases in between. Germline V lookup: CDR1 SGDLS, CDR2 YYNGEE. This CDR3 spans 15 amino acids. Here the CDR3 DNA reads TGTGCCAGCAGCGATCGGGGGGCCGCCTACAATGAGCAGTTCTTC. This codes for CASSDRGAAYNEQFF. Filled out from reference TRBV9 and TRBJ2-1, the complete variable domain reads DSGVTQTPKHLITATGQRVTLRCSPRSGDLSVYWYQQSLDQGLQFLIQYYNGEERAKGNILERFSAQQFPDLHSELNLSSLELGDSALYFCASSDRGAAYNEQFFGPGTRLTVL.

On this clone itself: The junction departs from germline at one end; a sequencing error may be responsible. The chain's CDR3 is CVTGQGITYEQYF. In DNA form, the CDR3 reads TGCGTGACGGGACAGGGGATTACCTACGAGCAGTACTTC. This rearrangement joins TRBV27 to TRBJ2-7; 10 nucleotides match TRBD1. This CDR3 contains 13 residues. Germline-derived CDR1 and CDR2 are MNHEY and SMNVEV (reference sequence).

The chain carries TRBV12-5 and TRBJ2-7; D possibly corresponds to TRBD2 (5 bases). Germline CDR1 reads LGHNT; CDR2 reads FRNRAP. The V end lost 4 bases, the J end lost 5 bases, and 12 bases lay between the germline ends. CDR3 length: 13 amino acids. CDR3 sequence: CASGSGLRDEQYF. The CDR3 coding sequence is TGTGCTAGTGGTTCCGGGCTGAGGGACGAGCAGTACTTC.

The CDR3 here is CASSNLWAGGSPYEQYF. As DNA, the CDR3 is TGTGCCAGTAGTAACCTCTGGGCAGGCGGGAGTCCCTACGAGCAGTACTTC. The V call is TRBV19, the J call TRBJ2-7; TRBD2 aligns across 7 bases. J gave up 2 bases and V 4 bases, and 14 bases lay outside the gene matches. CDR1 and CDR2 from the germline V gene are LNHDA and SQIVND (reference sequence). This CDR3 has 17 amino acids. Complete variable domain (other parts from reference TRBV19 and TRBJ2-7): DGGITQSPKYLFRKEGQNVTLSCEQNLNHDAMYWYRQDPGQGLRLIYYSQIVNDFQKGDIAEGYSVSREKKESFPLTVTSAQKNPTAFYLCASSNLWAGGSPYEQYFGPGTRLTVT.

This chain connects TRBV7-8 to TRBJ2-7; weak D call: TRBD2 (5 bases). This CDR3 is built from 17 residues. CDR1 and CDR2 from the germline V gene are SGHVS and FQNEAQ. The germline V and J ends were trimmed by 5 bases and 3 bases, with 23 bases remaining between them. The CDR3 sequence is CASSREGRRVSIYEQYF. CDR3 DNA sequence: TGTGCCAGCAGCCGAGAGGGTCGGCGGGTTTCAATCTACGAGCAGTACTTC.

The V call is TRBV29-1, the J call TRBJ2-5, with a tentative D call TRBD2 (6 bases). Trimming took off 4 bases at V and 1 base at J, with 10 bases between the two ends. Germline values: CDR1 SQVTM, CDR2 ANQGSEA. CDR3 length: 13 residues. CDR3 DNA: TGCAGCGTTGGACGGACTATCCAAGAGACCCAGTACTTC. It translates to CSVGRTIQETQYF.

The chain recombines TRBV30 with TRBJ2-7; a weak D match, TRBD1 (6 bases). The CDR3 length is 14 residues. Trimming took off 1 base at V and 6 bases at J, with 16 bases between the two ends. Per germline, CDR1 GTSNPN and CDR2 SVGIG (reference sequence). The CDR3 DNA sequence: TGTGCCTGGAGTGGGGTCAACAGGGCGAGCGAGCAGTACTTC. Its protein is CAWSGVNRASEQYF.

This clone was counted a few times. V and J are TRBV19 and TRBJ1-5, with 11 positions matching TRBD1. The length of the CDR3 is 16 residues. Germline assignment: CDR1 LNHDA and CDR2 SQIVND (reference sequence). The ends lost 5 bases at V and 2 bases at J; junction bases unmatched: 5. CDR3 protein: CASSLGQGARNQPQHF. CDR3 nucleotides: TGTGCCAGTAGTCTCGGACAGGGGGCCCGCAATCAGCCCCAGCATTTT.

This chain connects TRBV28 to TRBJ2-1; TRBD1 might be the D (5 bases). The CDR3 has 16 residues. In germline, CDR1 is MDHEN, CDR2 SYDVKM. Trimming pared 3 bases from V and 8 bases from J, leaving 20 bases between. In nucleotides, the CDR3 is TGTGCCAGCAGTTTTAGGGGCTCAACCCCGTGGGATGAGCAGTTCTTC. Translation gives CASSFRGSTPWDEQFF. The complete variable domain, with remaining parts taken from reference TRBV28 and TRBJ2-1, reads DVKVTQSSRYLVKRTGEKVFLECVQDMDHENMFWYRQDPGLGLRLIYFSYDVKMKEKGDIPEGYSVSREKKERFSLILESASTNQTSMYLCASSFRGSTPWDEQFFGPGTRLTVL.

The chain couples TRBV29-1 to TRBJ1-4; TRBD1 might be the D (5 bases). The CDR3 spans 13 residues. Germline values: CDR1 SQVTM, CDR2 ANQGSEA. The V end was cut by 5 bases, the J end by 4 bases, with 11 bases between. The CDR3 loop reads CSVHTGVNEKLFF. In nucleotides, the CDR3 is TGCAGCGTTCATACAGGCGTTAATGAAAAACTGTTTTTT.

The chain is built from TRBV4-3 and TRBJ2-2, with D tentatively TRBD1 (6 bases). V lost 0 bases, J lost 7 bases, and 18 bases lay in between. This CDR3 region has 17 residues. CDR1 and CDR2 (germline): LGHNA, YSLEER. For the CDR3, the DNA is TGCGCCAGCAGCCAAGAGGTGGCAGGGGACGGATACGGGGAGCTGTTTTTT. Residues: CASSQEVAGDGYGELFF.

This clone has just a few counts. This chain uses TRBV7-9 with TRBJ1-2, with 10 bases aligning to TRBD1. Germline V gene data show CDR1 as SEHNR and CDR2 as FQNEAQ (reference sequence). With V trimmed by 5 bases and J by 2 bases, 2 bases remained unmatched. The CDR3 is 14 residues long. As DNA, the CDR3 is TGTGCCAGCAGCGGGACAGGGGCCAACTATGGCTACACCTTC. It codes for CASSGTGANYGYTF.

The chain recombines TRBV7-8 with TRBJ2-7, with D possibly being TRBD2 (6 bases). CDR1 SGHVS and CDR2 FQNEAQ come from the germline V gene. V was pared by 1 base and J by 3 bases, with 16 bases between. This CDR3 has 16 residues. The CDR3 loop is CASSLGPKRAYYEQYF. The CDR3 bases are TGTGCCAGCAGCTTAGGTCCAAAGCGGGCGTACTACGAGCAGTACTTC.